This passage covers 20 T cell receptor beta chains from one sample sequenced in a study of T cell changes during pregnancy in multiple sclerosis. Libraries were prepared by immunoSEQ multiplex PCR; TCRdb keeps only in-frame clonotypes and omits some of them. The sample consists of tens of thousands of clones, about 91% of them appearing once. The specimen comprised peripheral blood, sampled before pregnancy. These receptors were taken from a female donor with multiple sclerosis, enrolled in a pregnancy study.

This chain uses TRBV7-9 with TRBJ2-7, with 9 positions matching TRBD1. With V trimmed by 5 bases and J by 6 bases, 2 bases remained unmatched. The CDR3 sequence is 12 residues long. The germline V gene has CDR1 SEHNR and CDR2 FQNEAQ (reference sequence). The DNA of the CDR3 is TGTGCCAGCAGCACGACAGGGGGCGAGCAGTACTTC. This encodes CASSTTGGEQYF.

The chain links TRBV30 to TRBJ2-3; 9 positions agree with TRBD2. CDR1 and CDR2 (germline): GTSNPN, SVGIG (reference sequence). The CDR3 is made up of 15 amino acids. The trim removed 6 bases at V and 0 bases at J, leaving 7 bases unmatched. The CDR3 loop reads CACPTTSGSTDTQYF. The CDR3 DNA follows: TGTGCCTGCCCCACGACTAGCGGAAGCACAGATACGCAGTATTTT.

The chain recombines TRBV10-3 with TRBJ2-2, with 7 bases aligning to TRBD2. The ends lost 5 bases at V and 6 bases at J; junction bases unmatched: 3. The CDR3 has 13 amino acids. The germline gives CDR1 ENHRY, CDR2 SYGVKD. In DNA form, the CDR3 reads TGTGCCATCAGTCAGGGAGGGGCCGGGGAGCTGTTTTTT. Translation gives CAISQGGAGELFF.

The DNA for the CDR3 is TGTGCCAGCAGTCCCCGTATGAGGGAGGGATTTCTTCCTTACGAGCAGTACTTC. It translates to CASSPRMREGFLPYEQYF. The chain recombines TRBV28 with TRBJ2-7; 7 bases are shared with TRBD2. This CDR3 has 18 amino acids. CDR1 is MDHEN, CDR2 SYDVKM, per germline. The ends lost 5 bases at V and 4 bases at J; junction bases unmatched: 20.

The CDR3 DNA is TGTGCCAGCAGTTACTCACCAGATGGAAACACCATATATTTT. Amino acid sequence: CASSYSPDGNTIYF. The chain is built from TRBV6-6 and TRBJ1-3, with D hard to call. Germline CDR1 reads MNHNY; CDR2 reads SVGAGI (reference sequence). V shed 0 bases and J shed 3 bases, with 6 bases lying between them. The length of the CDR3 is 14 residues.

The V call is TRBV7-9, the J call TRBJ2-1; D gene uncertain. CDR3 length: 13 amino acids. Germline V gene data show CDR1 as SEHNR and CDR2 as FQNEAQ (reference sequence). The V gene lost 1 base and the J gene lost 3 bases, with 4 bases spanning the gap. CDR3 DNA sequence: TGTGCCAGCAGCTTAGGTCTCTACAATGAGCAGTTCTTC. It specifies CASSLGLYNEQFF.

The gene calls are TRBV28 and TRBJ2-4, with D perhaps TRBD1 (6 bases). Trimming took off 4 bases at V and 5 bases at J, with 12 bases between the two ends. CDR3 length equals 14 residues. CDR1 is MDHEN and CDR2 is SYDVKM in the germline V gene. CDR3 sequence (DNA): TGTGCCAGCAGTTCGGGACAATGGGAAAACATTCAGTACTTC. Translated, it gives CASSSGQWENIQYF.

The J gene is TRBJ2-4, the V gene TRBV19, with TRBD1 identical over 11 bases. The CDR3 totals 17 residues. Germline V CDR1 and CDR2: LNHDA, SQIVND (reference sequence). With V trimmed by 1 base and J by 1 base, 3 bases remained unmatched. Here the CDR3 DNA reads TGTGCCAGTAGTATAGCAAGGGACAGGGGGGCCAAAAACATTCAGTACTTC. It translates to CASSIARDRGAKNIQYF.

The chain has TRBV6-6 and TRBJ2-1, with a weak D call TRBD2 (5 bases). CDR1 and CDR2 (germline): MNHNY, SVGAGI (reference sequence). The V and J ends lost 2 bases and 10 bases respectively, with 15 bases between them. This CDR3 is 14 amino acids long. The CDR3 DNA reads TGTGCCAGCAGTTACGGGTCCCCTCGGGGAGAGCAGTTCTTC. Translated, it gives CASSYGSPRGEQFF.

In nucleotides, the CDR3 is TGTGCCAGCAGCATACAGACTAGCGGGTTCACAGATACGCAGTATTTT. This encodes CASSIQTSGFTDTQYF. This sequence joins TRBV9 and TRBJ2-3; TRBD2 matches at 10 bases. The CDR3 extends over 16 amino acids. V lost 4 bases, J lost 2 bases, and 7 bases stayed unmatched. Per the germline V gene, CDR1 is SGDLS and CDR2 is YYNGEE.

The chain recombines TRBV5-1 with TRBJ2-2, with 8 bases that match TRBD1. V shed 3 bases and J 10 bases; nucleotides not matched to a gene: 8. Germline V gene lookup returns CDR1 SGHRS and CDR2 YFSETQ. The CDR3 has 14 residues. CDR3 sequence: CASSSAQGAEELFF. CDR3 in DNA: TGCGCCAGCAGCTCCGCCCAGGGGGCAGAGGAGCTGTTTTTT. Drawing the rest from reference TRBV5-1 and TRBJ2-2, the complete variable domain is KAGVTQTPRYLIKTRGQQVTLSCSPISGHRSVSWYQQTPGQGLQFLFEYFSETQRNKGNFPGRFSGRQFSNSRSEMNVSTLELGDSALYLCASSSAQGAEELFFGEGSRLTVL.

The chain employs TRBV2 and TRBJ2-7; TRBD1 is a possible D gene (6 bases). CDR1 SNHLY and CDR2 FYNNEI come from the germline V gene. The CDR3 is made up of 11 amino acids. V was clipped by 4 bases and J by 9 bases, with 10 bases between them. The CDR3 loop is CASSAQGRQYF. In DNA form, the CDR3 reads TGTGCCAGCAGTGCCCAGGGGAGGCAGTACTTC.

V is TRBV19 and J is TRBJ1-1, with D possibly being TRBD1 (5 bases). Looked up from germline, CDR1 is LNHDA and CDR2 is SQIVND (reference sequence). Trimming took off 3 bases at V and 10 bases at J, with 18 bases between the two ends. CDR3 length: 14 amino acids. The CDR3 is CASSIPQGGSRAFF. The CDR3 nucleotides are TGTGCCAGTAGTATTCCCCAGGGAGGGAGTCGAGCTTTCTTT.

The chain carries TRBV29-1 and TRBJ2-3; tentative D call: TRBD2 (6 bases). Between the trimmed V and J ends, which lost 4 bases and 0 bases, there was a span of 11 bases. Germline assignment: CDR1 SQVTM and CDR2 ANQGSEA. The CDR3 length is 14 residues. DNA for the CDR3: TGCAGCGTTGGGGGGGTGAGAAGCACAGATACGCAGTATTTT. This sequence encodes CSVGGVRSTDTQYF.

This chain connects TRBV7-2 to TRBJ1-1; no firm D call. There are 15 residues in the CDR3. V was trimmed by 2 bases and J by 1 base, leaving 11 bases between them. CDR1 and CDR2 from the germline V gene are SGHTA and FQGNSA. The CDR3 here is CASSLTIGGNTEAFF. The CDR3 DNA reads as TGTGCCAGCAGCTTAACTATCGGAGGGAACACTGAAGCTTTCTTT.

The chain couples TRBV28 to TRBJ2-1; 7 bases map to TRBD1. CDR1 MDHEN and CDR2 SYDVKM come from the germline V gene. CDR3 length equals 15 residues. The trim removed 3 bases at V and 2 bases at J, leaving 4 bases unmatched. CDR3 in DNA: TGTGCCAGCAGTTTCAAGGGGGCGGCCTACAATGAGCAGTTCTTC. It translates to CASSFKGAAYNEQFF.

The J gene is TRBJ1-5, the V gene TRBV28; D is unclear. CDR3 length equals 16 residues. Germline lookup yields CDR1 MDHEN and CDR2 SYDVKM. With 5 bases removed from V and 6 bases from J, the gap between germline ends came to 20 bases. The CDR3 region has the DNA TGTGCCAGCAGTCCCCTTGGAGAGGGTGTGCGTCAGCCCCAGCATTTT. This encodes CASSPLGEGVRQPQHF.

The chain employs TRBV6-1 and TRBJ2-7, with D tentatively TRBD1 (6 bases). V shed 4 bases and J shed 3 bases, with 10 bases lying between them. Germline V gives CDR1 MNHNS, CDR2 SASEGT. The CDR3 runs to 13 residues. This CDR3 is CASSGTQGYEQYF. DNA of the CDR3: TGTGCCAGCAGTGGAACACAGGGCTACGAGCAGTACTTC.

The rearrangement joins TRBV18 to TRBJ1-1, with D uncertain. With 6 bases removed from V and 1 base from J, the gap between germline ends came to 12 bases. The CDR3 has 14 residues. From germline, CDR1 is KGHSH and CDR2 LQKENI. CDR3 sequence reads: CASSAAEGNTEAFF. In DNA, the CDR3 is TGTGCCAGCTCGGCCGCGGAGGGGAACACTGAAGCTTTCTTT.

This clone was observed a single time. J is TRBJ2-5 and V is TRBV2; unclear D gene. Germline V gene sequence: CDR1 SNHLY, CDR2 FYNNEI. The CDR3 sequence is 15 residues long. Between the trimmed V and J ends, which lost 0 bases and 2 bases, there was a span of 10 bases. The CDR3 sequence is CASSEASSRQETQYF. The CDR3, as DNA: TGTGCCAGCAGTGAAGCTAGCTCGAGACAAGAGACCCAGTACTTC.